This entry is about one TCR beta chain. Its antigen is unidentified. The entry originates in a study of T-cell reconstitution after alpha-beta-depleted transplantation in children. Whole-study results and caveats: Expanded graft clones, several hundred of them, were reportedly the source of alpha-beta T cells about two months after transplant. T cells produced anew were the main source of T-cell counts and diversity one year after transplant.

Molecular barcoding with unique molecular identifiers was used for the TCRbeta library. Each CDR3 protein gets one entry after TCRdb re-called the PCR reads with MiXCR. Of about a million distinct CDR3 sequences listed, around 30% are singletons. The source was PBMCs, mostly from graft donor cells, collected 360 days after TCRalphabeta/CD19-depleted stem cell transplant. This clonotype originated in a boy younger than two who had a stem cell transplant for SCID, so the T cells may come from the graft donor.

In nucleotides, the CDR3 is TGCGCCAGCAGCCAAGGATACGGGGGAAGCTCCTATAATTCACCCCTCCACTTT. This encodes CASSQGYGGSSYNSPLHF. The gene calls are TRBV4-1 and TRBJ1-6; perhaps TRBD1 as D (5 bases). With 1 base removed from V and 0 bases from J, the gap between germline ends came to 13 bases. This CDR3 spans 18 amino acids. The germline V gene encodes CDR1 MGHRA and CDR2 YSYEKL.